The 17 T cell receptor beta chains below all came from one sample that was sequenced in a study of blood T cells in healthy people across ages. Through a sample-barcoded 5' primer and a J-beta primer mix, a second PCR was run for roughly 6 to 11 cycles. TCRdb fed the 5' RACE reads into MiXCR, producing one record per CDR3 protein. The repertoire holds a few hundred thousand distinct CDR3 sequences, with 45% to 60% as singletons. The sequenced material came from blood. These receptors all come from a man in his sixties in good health.

This clonotype showed up just a few times. The V gene is TRBV5-6, the J gene TRBJ2-1; 7 bases map to TRBD1. Germline V gene lookup returns CDR1 SGHDT and CDR2 YYEEEE. V was clipped by 6 bases and J by 2 bases; unmatched bases: 8. This CDR3 region has 15 residues. The CDR3 sequence: CASNPRGRAYNEQFF. The CDR3 DNA reads as TGTGCCAGCAATCCTAGGGGGCGGGCCTACAATGAGCAGTTCTTC.

The V gene is TRBV3-1, the J gene TRBJ2-7, with 7 bases that match TRBD2. This CDR3 region has 14 residues. Germline-derived CDR1 and CDR2 are LGHDT and YNNKEL (reference sequence). V lost 3 bases, J lost 2 bases, and 4 bases stayed unmatched. CDR3 in DNA: TGTGCCAGCAGCCAGGGGGGGTGGACCTACGAGCAGTACTTC. Its translation: CASSQGGWTYEQYF.

This chain uses TRBV10-3 with TRBJ2-3, with D perhaps TRBD2 (6 bases). V was clipped by 3 bases and J by 4 bases, with 20 bases between them. The CDR3 totals 17 residues. Germline CDR1 reads ENHRY; CDR2 reads SYGVKD. CDR3 bases: TGTGCCATCAGTGATGCAGGTCGGGGGACCCTCCCAGATACGCAGTATTTT. This gives the protein CAISDAGRGTLPDTQYF.

This clonotype was found many times. The chain recombines TRBV7-2 with TRBJ2-7; D gene uncertain. Trimming left V 0 bases short and J 3 bases short, with 6 bases between. Germline CDR1 SGHTA, CDR2 FQGNSA. This CDR3 has 13 amino acids. The CDR3 DNA reads TGTGCCAGCAGCTTAGCTACAAGCTACGAGCAGTACTTC. Its translation is CASSLATSYEQYF.

This clonotype occurred a few times. The chain is built from TRBV6-5 and TRBJ1-2; 7 bases map to TRBD1. With V trimmed by 6 bases and J by 6 bases, 10 bases remained unmatched. The germline V gene encodes CDR1 MNHEY and CDR2 SVGAGI. The CDR3 is 14 amino acids. DNA for the CDR3: TGTGCCAGCAGCCGGAGACAGGGCAAGGATGGCTACACCTTC. This translates into CASSRRQGKDGYTF.

V is TRBV2 and J is TRBJ2-1, with D unclear. Germline CDR1 SNHLY, CDR2 FYNNEI. V was cut by 5 bases and J by 3 bases, with 8 bases left in between. The CDR3 loop spans 13 amino acids. CDR3 bases: TGTGCCAGCAGTCAAAGGAACTACAATGAGCAGTTCTTC. This encodes CASSQRNYNEQFF. Full variable domain (remainder filled in from reference TRBV2 and TRBJ2-1): EPEVTQTPSHQVTQMGQEVILRCVPISNHLYFYWYRQILGQKVEFLVSFYNNEISEKSEIFDDQFSVERPDGSNFTLKIRSTKLEDSAMYFCASSQRNYNEQFFGPGTRLTVL.

This clonotype showed up just a few times. V usage is TRBV20-1 and J usage is TRBJ2-5; D is uncertain. CDR1 is DFQATT and CDR2 is SNEGSKA in the germline V gene (reference sequence). The CDR3 is 13 amino acids. Deletions cut 8 bases from V and 5 bases from J, with 18 bases between. The CDR3, as DNA: TGCAGTTGTAATGGGCAGCCCGCGGAGACCCAGTACTTC. Its translation is CSCNGQPAETQYF.

This clonotype appeared many times. The chain couples TRBV28 to TRBJ2-7, with no clear D. The CDR3 consists of 11 residues. V was clipped by 6 bases and J by 5 bases, with 8 bases between them. Germline CDR1 is MDHEN and CDR2 is SYDVKM. The CDR3 sequence: CASSSLNEQYF. Here the CDR3 DNA reads TGTGCCAGCAGCTCATTAAACGAGCAGTACTTC.

There are a few counts of this clonotype. The DNA for the CDR3 is TGCAGTGCTAGAGATGCCACAGGTCTGGAACAGTACTTC. As protein: CSARDATGLEQYF. The chain employs TRBV20-1 and TRBJ2-7; a possible D gene is TRBD1 (5 bases). CDR1 is DFQATT, CDR2 SNEGSKA, per germline (reference sequence). This CDR3 has 13 amino acids. Trimming cost V 0 bases and J 10 bases, with 16 bases left between them.

V usage is TRBV6-6 and J usage is TRBJ1-4, with a tentative D call TRBD1 (6 bases). V lost 8 bases, J lost 0 bases, and 13 bases lay in between. This CDR3 has 15 amino acids. The germline V gene encodes CDR1 MNHNY and CDR2 SVGAGI (reference sequence). This CDR3 is CASQGRGATNEKLFF. CDR3 nucleotide sequence: TGTGCCAGCCAGGGCAGGGGAGCAACTAATGAAAAACTGTTTTTT.

This clonotype was counted only a few times. This chain uses TRBV27 with TRBJ1-6; D remains unclear. V was clipped by 6 bases and J by 4 bases, with 7 bases between them. Per the germline V gene, CDR1 is MNHEY and CDR2 is SMNVEV (reference sequence). This CDR3 is 13 amino acids long. The CDR3 loop reads CASRTVYNSPLHF. In DNA, the CDR3 is TGTGCCAGCAGGACGGTTTATAATTCACCCCTCCACTTT.

The rearrangement uses TRBV21-1 and TRBJ2-1; the table's D call of TRBD2 was not tested on the DNA. TRBV21-1 is an annotated pseudogene. The CDR3 covers 19 residues. CDR3 coding DNA: TGTGCCAGCAGCAAAGCGGGCGAGCTAGCACTGGAGAAGGACAATGAGCAGTTCTTC. This gives the protein CASSKAGELALEKDNEQFF.

This clonotype occurred a few times. The CDR3 nucleotides read TGTGCCAGCAGCTTAGGGTCAGGGGACATTCAGTACTTC. It translates to CASSLGSGDIQYF. This chain joins TRBV7-2 and TRBJ2-4; TRBD1 is a possible D gene (6 bases). The length of the CDR3 is 13 residues. V was pared by 1 base and J by 8 bases, with 9 bases between. Germline V gene data show CDR1 as SGHTA and CDR2 as FQGNSA.

A few counts support this clonotype. V and J are TRBV7-9 and TRBJ2-7; D tentatively fits TRBD1 or TRBD2 (6 bases each). This CDR3 is 15 amino acids long. Trimming pared 5 bases from V and 3 bases from J, leaving 17 bases between. CDR1 is SEHNR and CDR2 is FQNEAQ in the germline V gene (reference sequence). CDR3 region: CASSRGGLFYYEQYF. DNA of the CDR3: TGTGCCAGCAGCCGAGGGGGGCTTTTTTACTACGAGCAGTACTTC.

The genes are TRBV7-2 and TRBJ2-2; 8 bases fit TRBD1. Germline CDR1 and CDR2: SGHTA and FQGNSA. CDR3 length: 15 amino acids. Trimming at V came to 1 base and at J to 6 bases, leaving 4 bases not matched to a gene. The CDR3 region has the DNA TGTGCCAGCAGCTTAGTGGACAGGGAGGCCGGGGAGCTGTTTTTT. The encoded protein is CASSLVDREAGELFF.

The gene calls are TRBV25-1 and TRBJ1-6, with a possible D match to TRBD1 (6 bases). The CDR3 loop spans 14 amino acids. V lost 3 bases to trimming and J lost 10 bases, with 13 bases between them. CDR1 and CDR2 (germline): MGHDK, SYGVNS. CDR3 sequence (DNA): TGTGCCAGCAGTGAGCAGGGGTTGGGATCACCCCTCCACTTT. It encodes CASSEQGLGSPLHF.

The rearrangement links TRBV29-1 to TRBJ2-7; tentative D call: TRBD1 (5 bases). CDR1 SQVTM and CDR2 ANQGSEA come from the germline V gene. V lost 3 bases, J lost 2 bases, and 11 bases lay in between. The CDR3 extends over 13 amino acids. The CDR3 bases are TGCAGCGTTGATGGGGCAGGGCCCTACGAGCAGTACTTC. Amino acids: CSVDGAGPYEQYF.